This TCR beta chain was identified in a study of early T cells in non-severe SARS-CoV-2 infection. Study-wide context: Sequenced material consisted of bulk RNA (from unsorted whole blood), and chains were unpaired.

Each cDNA molecule carried a unique molecular identifier. One entry per CDR3 protein, called by TCRdb with MiXCR from the 5' RACE reads. The repertoire holds some 76,000 distinct CDR3 sequences, with roughly an eighth as singletons. The source of this sequence is an adult who was a healthcare worker with PCR-confirmed SARS-CoV-2 infection or an uninfected control (not recorded which). Sequencing used whole blood.

The DNA of the CDR3 is TGTGCCAGCAGAACAGGAACAACCTACGAGCAGTACTTC. Residues: CASRTGTTYEQYF. The J gene is TRBJ2-7, the V gene TRBV2, with D possibly matching TRBD1 (5 bases). CDR3 size: 13 residues. Between the trimmed V and J ends, which lost 6 bases and 2 bases, there was a span of 11 bases. Germline V gene sequence: CDR1 SNHLY, CDR2 FYNNEI.